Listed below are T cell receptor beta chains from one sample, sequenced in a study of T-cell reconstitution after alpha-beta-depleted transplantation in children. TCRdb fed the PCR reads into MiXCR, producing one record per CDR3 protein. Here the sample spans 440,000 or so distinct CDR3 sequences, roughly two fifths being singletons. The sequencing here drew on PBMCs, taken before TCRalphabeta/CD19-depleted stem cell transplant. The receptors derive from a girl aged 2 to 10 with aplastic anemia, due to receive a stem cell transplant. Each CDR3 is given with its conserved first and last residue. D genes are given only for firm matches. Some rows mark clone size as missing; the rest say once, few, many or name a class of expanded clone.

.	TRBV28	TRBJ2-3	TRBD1	CASSLTGEGTDTQYF	TGTGCCAGCAGTCTGACAGGGGAGGGCACAGATACGCAGTATTTT
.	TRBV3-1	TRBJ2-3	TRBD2	CASNPGGLAGPDTQYF	TGTGCCAGCAACCCGGGAGGACTAGCGGGACCAGATACGCAGTATTTT
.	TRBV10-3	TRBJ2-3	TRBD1	CAISESTGVSSPSTDTQYF	TGTGCCATCAGTGAGTCGACAGGGGTATCCTCTCCTAGCACAGATACGCAGTATTTT
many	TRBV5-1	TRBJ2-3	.	CASSPGFTDTQYF	TGCGCCAGCAGCCCCGGTTTCACAGATACGCAGTATTTT
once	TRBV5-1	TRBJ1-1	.	CASSLARTTEAFF	TGCGCCAGCAGCTTGGCCAGGACAACTGAAGCTTTCTTT
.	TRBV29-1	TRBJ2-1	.	CSVLSLYNEQFF	TGCAGCGTTCTAAGCCTTTACAATGAGCAGTTCTTC
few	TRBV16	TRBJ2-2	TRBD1	CASSRKTGANTGELFF	TGTGCCAGCAGCCGCAAAACAGGGGCGAACACCGGGGAGCTGTTTTTT
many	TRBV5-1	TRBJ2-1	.	CASSLPIRQGGYEQFF	TGCGCCAGCAGCTTACCGATTCGACAGGGAGGGTATGAGCAGTTCTTC
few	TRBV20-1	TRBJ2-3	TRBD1	CSAAIQGIGDTQYF	TGCAGTGCAGCCATACAGGGGATTGGAGATACGCAGTATTTT
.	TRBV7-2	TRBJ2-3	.	CASSLLQGETQYF	TGTGCCAGCAGCTTATTACAGGGTGAGACGCAGTATTTT
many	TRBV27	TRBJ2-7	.	CASKFTQVTYEQYF	TGTGCCAGCAAATTCACACAGGTAACCTACGAGCAGTACTTC
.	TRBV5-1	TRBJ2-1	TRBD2	CASSPTSGGANEQFF	TGCGCCAGCAGCCCGACTAGCGGGGGGGCGAATGAGCAGTTCTTC
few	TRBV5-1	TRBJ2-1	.	CASSLFGTDNEQFF	TGCGCCAGCAGCTTGTTTGGCACCGACAATGAGCAGTTCTTC
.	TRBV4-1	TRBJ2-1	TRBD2	CASSQDSASGRAYEQFF	TGCGCCAGCAGCCAAGATTCGGCTAGCGGGAGAGCCTATGAGCAGTTCTTC
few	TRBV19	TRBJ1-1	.	CASSSYRSTEAFF	TGTGCCAGTAGTAGTTACAGGAGCACTGAAGCTTTCTTT
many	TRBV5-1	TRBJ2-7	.	CASSFQGSSYEQYF	TGCGCCAGCAGCTTCCAGGGGAGTTCCTACGAGCAGTACTTC
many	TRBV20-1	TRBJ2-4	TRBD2	CSATDALANIQYF	TGCAGTGCTACCGATGCACTAGCGAACATTCAGTACTTC
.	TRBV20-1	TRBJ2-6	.	CSASNRDRGLLANVLTF	TGCAGTGCTAGCAACCGGGACCGGGGCCTGTTGGCCAACGTCCTGACTTTC
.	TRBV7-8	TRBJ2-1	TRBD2	CASSLVSGSSYEQFF	TGTGCCAGCAGCTTAGTGAGCGGGAGTTCTTATGAGCAGTTCTTC
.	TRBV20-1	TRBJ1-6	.	CSGKAEANSPLHF	TGCAGTGGTAAGGCAGAGGCTAATTCACCCCTCCACTTT
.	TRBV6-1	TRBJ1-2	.	CASSEAGSVYGYTF	TGTGCCAGCAGTGAAGCGGGCAGCGTCTATGGCTACACCTTC
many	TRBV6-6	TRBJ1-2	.	CASSYRGDGYTF	TGTGCCAGCAGTTACCGGGGGGATGGCTACACCTTC
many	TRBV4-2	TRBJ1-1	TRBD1	CASSPVGTGATEAFF	TGTGCCAGCAGCCCGGTCGGGACAGGGGCCACTGAAGCTTTCTTT
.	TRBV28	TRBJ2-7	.	CASSFFGRGDEQYF	TGTGCCAGCAGTTTCTTCGGTAGAGGCGACGAGCAGTACTTC